The clone carrying this T cell receptor (beta chain) has at least ten counts. Its antigen remains unidentified. The data belong to a study of blood T cells in healthy people across ages. Study conclusions and caveats: Investigators viewed diversity estimates from one million T cells as underestimates, the study reported.

V shed 4 bases and J 7 bases; nucleotides not matched to a gene: 4. Germline lookup yields CDR1 MNHEY and CDR2 SVGEGT. The CDR3 extends over 13 amino acids. Through a sample-barcoded 5' primer and a J-beta primer mix, a second PCR was run for 7 to 11 cycles. TCRdb called the 5' RACE reads again in MiXCR, with one record for every CDR3 protein. The table records approximately 320,000 distinct CDR3 sequences, 25% to 30% of them present only once. Aged roughly 6 to 90, donors were systemically healthy Caucasians from Russia. The sequenced sample consisted of blood. The receptor was isolated from a woman in her 70s in good health. V gene TRBV6-2 or TRBV6-3 combines with J gene TRBJ2-1, with 7 bases matching TRBD2. CDR3 coding DNA: TGTGCCAGCAGTTCCAGGCGGGGGAATGAGCAGTTCTTC. It yields the protein CASSSRRGNEQFF.